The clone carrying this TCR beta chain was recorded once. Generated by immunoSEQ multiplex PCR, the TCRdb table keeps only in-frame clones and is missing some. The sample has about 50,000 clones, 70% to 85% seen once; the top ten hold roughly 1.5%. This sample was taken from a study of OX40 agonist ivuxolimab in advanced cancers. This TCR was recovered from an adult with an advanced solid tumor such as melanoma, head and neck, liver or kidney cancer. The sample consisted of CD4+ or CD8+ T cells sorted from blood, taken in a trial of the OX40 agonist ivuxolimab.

This CDR3 reads CASSRPGQGNNEQFF. The CDR3 bases are TGTGCCAGCAGTCGACCGGGACAGGGAAACAATGAGCAGTTCTTC. This chain connects TRBV27 to TRBJ2-1, with 9 bases that match TRBD1. With 5 bases clipped from V and 5 bases from J, the junction kept 7 bases outside the gene matches. This CDR3 has 15 amino acids. Germline V gene data show CDR1 as MNHEY and CDR2 as SMNVEV (reference sequence).